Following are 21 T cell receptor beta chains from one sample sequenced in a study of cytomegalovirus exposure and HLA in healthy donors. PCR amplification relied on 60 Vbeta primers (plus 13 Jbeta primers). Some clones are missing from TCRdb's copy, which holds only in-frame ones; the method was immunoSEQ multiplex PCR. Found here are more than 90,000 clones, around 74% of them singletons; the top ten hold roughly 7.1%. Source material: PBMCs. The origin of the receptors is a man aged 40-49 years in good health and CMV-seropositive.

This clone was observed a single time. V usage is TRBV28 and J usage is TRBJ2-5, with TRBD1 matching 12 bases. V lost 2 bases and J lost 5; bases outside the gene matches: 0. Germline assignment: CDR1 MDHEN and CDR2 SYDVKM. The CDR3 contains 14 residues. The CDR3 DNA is TGTGCCAGCAGTTTAGGGACAGGGGGCGAGACCCAGTACTTC. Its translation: CASSLGTGGETQYF.

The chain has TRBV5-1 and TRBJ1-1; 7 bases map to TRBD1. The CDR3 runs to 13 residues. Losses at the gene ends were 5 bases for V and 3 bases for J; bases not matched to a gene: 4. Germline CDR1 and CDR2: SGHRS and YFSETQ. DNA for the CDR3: TGCGCCAGCAGACTGGACAGGTACACTGAAGCTTTCTTT. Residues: CASRLDRYTEAFF.

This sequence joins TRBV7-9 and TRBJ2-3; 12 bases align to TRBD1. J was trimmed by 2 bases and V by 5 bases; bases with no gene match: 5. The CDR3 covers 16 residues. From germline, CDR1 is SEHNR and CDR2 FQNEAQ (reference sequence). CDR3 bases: TGTGCCAGCAGCCCCCCGGGACAGGGGGCCACAGATACGCAGTATTTT. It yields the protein CASSPPGQGATDTQYF.

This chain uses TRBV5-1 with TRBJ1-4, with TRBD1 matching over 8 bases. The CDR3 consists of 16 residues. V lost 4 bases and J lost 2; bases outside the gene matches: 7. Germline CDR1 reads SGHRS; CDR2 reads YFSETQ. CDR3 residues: CASSLTPGGTNEKLFF. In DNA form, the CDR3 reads TGCGCCAGCAGCCTAACTCCAGGGGGCACTAATGAAAAACTGTTTTTT.

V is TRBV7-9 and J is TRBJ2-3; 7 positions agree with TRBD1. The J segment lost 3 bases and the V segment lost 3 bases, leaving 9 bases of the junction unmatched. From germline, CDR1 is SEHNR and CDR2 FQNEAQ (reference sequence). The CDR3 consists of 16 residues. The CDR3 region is CASSFRMDRWTDTQYF. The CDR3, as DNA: TGTGCCAGCAGCTTCCGGATGGACAGGTGGACAGATACGCAGTATTTT.

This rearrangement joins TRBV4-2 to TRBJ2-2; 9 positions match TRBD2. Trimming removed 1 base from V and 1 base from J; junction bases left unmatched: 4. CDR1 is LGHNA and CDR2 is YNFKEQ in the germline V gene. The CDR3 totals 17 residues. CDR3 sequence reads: CASSQGAGGRNTGELFF. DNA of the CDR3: TGTGCCAGCAGCCAAGGCGCGGGGGGGCGGAACACCGGGGAGCTGTTTTTT.

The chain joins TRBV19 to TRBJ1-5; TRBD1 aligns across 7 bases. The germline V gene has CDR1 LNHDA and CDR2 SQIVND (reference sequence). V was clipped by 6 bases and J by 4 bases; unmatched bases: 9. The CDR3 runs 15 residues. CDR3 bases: TGTGCCAGTAGAGGGAGACAGGGAGAGAATCAGCCCCAGCATTTT. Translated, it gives CASRGRQGENQPQHF.

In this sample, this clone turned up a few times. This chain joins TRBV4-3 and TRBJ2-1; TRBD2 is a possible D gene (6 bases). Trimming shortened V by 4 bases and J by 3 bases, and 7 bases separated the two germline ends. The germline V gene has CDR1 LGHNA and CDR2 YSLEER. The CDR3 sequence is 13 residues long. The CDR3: CASSRDFYNEQFF. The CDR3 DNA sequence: TGCGCCAGCAGCCGGGACTTCTACAATGAGCAGTTCTTC.

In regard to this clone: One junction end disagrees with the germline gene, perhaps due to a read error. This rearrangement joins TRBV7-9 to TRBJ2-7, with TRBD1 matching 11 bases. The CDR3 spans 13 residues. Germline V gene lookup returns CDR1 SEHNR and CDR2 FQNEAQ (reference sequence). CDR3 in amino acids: CSSSGQGANEQYF. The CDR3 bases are TGTTCCAGCAGCGGACAGGGGGCGAACGAGCAGTACTTC.

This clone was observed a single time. Here the CDR3 DNA reads TGTGCCAGCAGCCGAGACCCAGGATTGCATGGCAATCAGCCCCAGCATTTT. Translation gives CASSRDPGLHGNQPQHF. This sequence joins TRBV7-6 and TRBJ1-5; unclear D gene. CDR1 is SGHVS and CDR2 is FNYEAQ in the germline V gene. CDR3 size: 17 residues. V lost 5 bases, J lost 2 bases, and 19 bases lay in between.

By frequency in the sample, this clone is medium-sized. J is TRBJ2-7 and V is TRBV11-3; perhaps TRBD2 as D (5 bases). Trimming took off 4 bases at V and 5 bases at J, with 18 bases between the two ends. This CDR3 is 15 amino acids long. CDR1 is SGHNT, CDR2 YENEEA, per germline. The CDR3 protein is CASSSGKTPIDEQYF. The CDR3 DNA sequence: TGTGCCAGCAGCTCGGGGAAGACCCCTATAGACGAGCAGTACTTC.

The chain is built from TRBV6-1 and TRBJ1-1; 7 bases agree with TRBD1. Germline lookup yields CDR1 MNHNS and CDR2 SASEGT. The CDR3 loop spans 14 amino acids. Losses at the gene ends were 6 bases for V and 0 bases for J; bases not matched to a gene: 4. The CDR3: CASRDRSMNTEAFF. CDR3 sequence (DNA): TGTGCCAGCAGGGACAGGTCTATGAACACTGAAGCTTTCTTT.

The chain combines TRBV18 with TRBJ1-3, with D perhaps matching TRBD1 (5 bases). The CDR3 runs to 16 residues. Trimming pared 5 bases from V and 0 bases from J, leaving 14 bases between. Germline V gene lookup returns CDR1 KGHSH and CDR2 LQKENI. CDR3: CASSGIKGNSGNTIYF. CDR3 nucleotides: TGTGCCAGCTCAGGAATAAAGGGGAACTCTGGAAACACCATATATTTT.

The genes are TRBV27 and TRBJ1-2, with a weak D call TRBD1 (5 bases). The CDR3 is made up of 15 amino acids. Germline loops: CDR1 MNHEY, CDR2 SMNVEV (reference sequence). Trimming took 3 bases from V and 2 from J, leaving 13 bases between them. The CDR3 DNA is TGTGCCAGCAGTTTGCTGCAGGGTTCCAACTATGGCTACACCTTC. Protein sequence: CASSLLQGSNYGYTF.

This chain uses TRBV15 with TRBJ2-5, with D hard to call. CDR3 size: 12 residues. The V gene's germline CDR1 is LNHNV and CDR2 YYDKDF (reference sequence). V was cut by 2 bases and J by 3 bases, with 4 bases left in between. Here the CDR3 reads CATSRQEETQYF. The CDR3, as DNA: TGTGCCACCAGCAGACAGGAAGAGACCCAGTACTTC.

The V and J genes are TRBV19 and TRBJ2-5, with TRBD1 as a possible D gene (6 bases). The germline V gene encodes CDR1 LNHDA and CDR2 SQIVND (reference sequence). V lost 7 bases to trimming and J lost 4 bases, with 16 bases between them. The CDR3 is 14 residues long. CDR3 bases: TGTGCCAGTACCCTGCGAGGGGGTGGAGAGACCCAGTACTTC. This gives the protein CASTLRGGGETQYF.

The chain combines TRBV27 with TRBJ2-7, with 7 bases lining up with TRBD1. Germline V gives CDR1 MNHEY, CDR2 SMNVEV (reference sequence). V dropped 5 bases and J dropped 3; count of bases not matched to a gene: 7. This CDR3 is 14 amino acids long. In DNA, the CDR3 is TGTGCCAGCAGTCGTACAGGGGAAAGCTACGAGCAGTACTTC. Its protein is CASSRTGESYEQYF.

In DNA form, the CDR3 reads TGTGCCAGCACTTTGGACCGGGGTAATCAGCCCCAGCATTTT. This codes for CASTLDRGNQPQHF. The J gene is TRBJ1-5, the V gene TRBV6-1; the D is unclear. Germline V CDR1 and CDR2: MNHNS, SASEGT. CDR3 length equals 14 residues. V lost 7 bases and J lost 4, with 14 bases in between.

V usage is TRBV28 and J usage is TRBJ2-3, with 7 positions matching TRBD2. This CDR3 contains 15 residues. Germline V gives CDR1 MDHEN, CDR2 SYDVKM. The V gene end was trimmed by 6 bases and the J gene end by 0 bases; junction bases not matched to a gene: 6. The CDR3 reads CASSSASGSTDTQYF. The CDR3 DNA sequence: TGTGCCAGCAGCTCGGCTAGCGGTAGCACAGATACGCAGTATTTT.

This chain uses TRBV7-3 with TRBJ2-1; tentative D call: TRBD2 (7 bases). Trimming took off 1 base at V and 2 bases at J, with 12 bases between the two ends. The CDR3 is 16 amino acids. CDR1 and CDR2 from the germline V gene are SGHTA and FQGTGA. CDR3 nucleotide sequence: TGTGCCAGCAGCTTAATAGGGGGGGCACCCTACAATGAGCAGTTCTTC. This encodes CASSLIGGAPYNEQFF.

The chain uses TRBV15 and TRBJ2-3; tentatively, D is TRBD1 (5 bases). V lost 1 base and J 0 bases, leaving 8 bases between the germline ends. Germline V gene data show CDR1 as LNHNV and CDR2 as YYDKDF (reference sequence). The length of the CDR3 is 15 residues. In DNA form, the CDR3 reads TGTGCCACCAGCAGAGGACAGCCTAGCACAGATACGCAGTATTTT. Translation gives CATSRGQPSTDTQYF.